This T cell receptor (beta chain) was captured by sequencing in a study of TIL therapy for anti-PD-1-resistant metastatic lung cancer. The overall study: Median tumor PD-L1 proportion score was approximately 5.7%. Most patients had lung adenocarcinoma.

The CDR3 is 14 residues long. V was clipped by 5 bases and J by 6 bases; unmatched bases: 4. Germline CDR1 and CDR2: LNHDA and SQIVND (reference sequence). General study findings and limits: Many TIL product clones were absent from baseline tumor, suggesting clonal contraction.

The time point was: pre-treatment sample, taken before nivolumab and TIL therapy. Tumor tissue came from excised metastases, mostly pleural nodules or supraclavicular lymph nodes. Adults with stage 4 NSCLC were enrolled in a phase I trial. The immunoSEQ assay was v3. Produced via immunoSEQ multiplex PCR; TCRdb's table is partial and in-frame only. The repertoire holds approximately 95,000 clones, with about three fifths as singletons. As concerns this clone: Its antigen is unknown.

This TCR was sampled from a person between 25 and 80 years old with non-small cell lung cancer. Sequenced material: tumor tissue, taken at baseline. V is TRBV19 and J is TRBJ1-6, with 7 bases matching TRBD1. For the CDR3, the DNA is TGTGCCAGTAGTCCGGGACAGATTAATTCACCCCTCCACTTT. Amino acid sequence: CASSPGQINSPLHF.